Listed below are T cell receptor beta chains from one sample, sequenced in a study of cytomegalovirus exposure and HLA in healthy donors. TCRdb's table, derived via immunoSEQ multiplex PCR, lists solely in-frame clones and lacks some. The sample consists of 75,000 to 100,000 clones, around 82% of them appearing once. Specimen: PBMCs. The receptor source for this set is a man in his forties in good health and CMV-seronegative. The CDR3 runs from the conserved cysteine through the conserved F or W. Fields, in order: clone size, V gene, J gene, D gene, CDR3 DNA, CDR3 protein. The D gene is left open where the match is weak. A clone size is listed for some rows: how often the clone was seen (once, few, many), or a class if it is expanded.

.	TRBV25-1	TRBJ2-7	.	TGTGCCAGCAGTGAATTTCGCGAGCAGTACTTC	CASSEFREQYF
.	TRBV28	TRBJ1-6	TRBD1	TGTGCCAGCAGTGCAACAGGGGTCGGGTCACCCCTCCACTTT	CASSATGVGSPLHF
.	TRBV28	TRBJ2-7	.	TGTGCCAGCAGTTCCTCCTACGAGCAGTACTTC	CASSSSYEQYF
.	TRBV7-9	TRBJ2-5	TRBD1	TGTGCCAGCAGCTTGGACAGGAGGTCGGAGGAGACCCAGTACTTC	CASSLDRRSEETQYF
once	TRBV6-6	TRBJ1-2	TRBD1	TGTGCCAGCAGAATGACCGGGACAGGGGGAGGCTACACCTTC	CASRMTGTGGGYTF
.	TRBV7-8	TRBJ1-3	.	TGTGCCAGCAGCTTCTCAGGCAGTCAGGGAAACACCATATATTTT	CASSFSGSQGNTIYF
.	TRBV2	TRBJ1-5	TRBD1	TGTGCCAGCAGTTACAGGGGAGATGGCAATCAGCCCCAGCATTTT	CASSYRGDGNQPQHF
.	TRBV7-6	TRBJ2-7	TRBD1	TGTGCCAGCAGCCTGACAGGGCAGAACGAGCAGTACTTC	CASSLTGQNEQYF
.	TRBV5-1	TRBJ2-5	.	TGCGCCAGCAGCTTGGACTCTAGGGGTGGAGAGACCCAGTACTTC	CASSLDSRGGETQYF
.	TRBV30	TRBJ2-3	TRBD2	TGTGCCAGAAGCGGGACTAGCACAGATACGCAGTATTTT	CARSGTSTDTQYF
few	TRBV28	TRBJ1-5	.	TGTGCCAGCAGTACCCTCGGCCCTTACAGCCAGCATTTT	CASSTLGPYSQHF
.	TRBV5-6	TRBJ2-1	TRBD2	TGTGCCAGCAGCTTGGTTGGAGCGGGGAATGAGCAGTTCTTC	CASSLVGAGNEQFF
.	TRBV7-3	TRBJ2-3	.	TGTGCCAGCAGCTTAACGAAGTCTGGCCGGAGAATATCCACAGATACGCAGTATTTT	CASSLTKSGRRISTDTQYF